This is a list of T cell receptor beta chains from one sample in a study of regulatory T cells in long-lasting Graves disease. TCRdb independently ran MiXCR on the multiplex PCR reads; one entry per CDR3 protein. The sample includes roughly 500,000 distinct CDR3 sequences, roughly 23% of them seen just once. The specimen comprised peripheral blood mononuclear cells (PBMCs), sampled when the disease was refractory, from a patient treated with antithyroid drugs. Every receptor here comes from a female donor with Graves disease. Each CDR3 is given with its conserved first and last residue. A D gene is named only where the DNA matches it firmly. Size values are once, few and many counts, or a class for expanded clones, and some rows have none.

>-|TRBJ2-2|TRBV7-8|-
TGTGCCAGCAGCTTAGGGCGGGGGCAGAAGACAGGCCGGGACGGGGAGCTGTTTTTT
CASSLGRGQKTGRDGELFF
>TRBD1|TRBJ1-1|TRBV12-5|many
TGTGCTAGTGGTTTGGGGACAGGGGGCACTGAAGCTTTCTTT
CASGLGTGGTEAFF
>-|TRBJ1-1|TRBV2|many
TGTGCCAGCAGTGCGGGCGAGAACACTGAAGCTTTCTTT
CASSAGENTEAFF
>-|TRBJ1-4|TRBV6-1|many
TGTGCCAGCCGGGGGATTGGAGAAAAACTGTTTTTT
CASRGIGEKLFF
>TRBD1|TRBJ2-5|TRBV24-1|many
TGTGCCACCAGTGACAGGACAGGGGGCGAGGAGACCCAGTACTTC
CATSDRTGGEETQYF
>-|TRBJ2-7|TRBV6-5|-
TGTGCCAGCAGTTACCCCTATGGGGAGGAGGACGAGCAGTACTTC
CASSYPYGEEDEQYF
>TRBD1|TRBJ2-7|TRBV18|-
TGTGCCAGCTCACCATCGGACAGGGCCGAGCAGTACTTC
CASSPSDRAEQYF
>-|TRBJ1-2|TRBV4-1|-
TGCGCCAGCAGCCCGTGGCGACAGTTAGGGTTTCGCTACACCTTC
CASSPWRQLGFRYTF
>TRBD2|TRBJ2-2|TRBV12-3/TRBV12-4|-
TGTGCCAGCAGCCCACGACTAGCGGGCTACACCGGGGAGCTGTTTTTT
CASSPRLAGYTGELFF
>-|TRBJ1-1|TRBV2|few
TGTGCCAGCAGTGTGTCCGGGGGGAAGGTCGCTGAAGCTTTCTTT
CASSVSGGKVAEAFF
>-|TRBJ2-7|TRBV6-5|many
TGTGCCAGCAGTTACCAGGCGGGCGAGCAGTACTTC
CASSYQAGEQYF
>-|TRBJ2-7|TRBV28|many
TGTGCCAGCAGTTCCTACAGGGTCTCCTACGAGCAGTACTTC
CASSSYRVSYEQYF
>-|TRBJ1-4|TRBV19|-
TGTGCCAGTAGTATGAAAGGGGTGCAGGAGAATGAAAAACTGTTTTTT
CASSMKGVQENEKLFF
>-|TRBJ2-3|TRBV5-4|-
TGTGCCAGCAGCTTCGGCTGGGGAGATGGGACAGATACGCAGTATTTT
CASSFGWGDGTDTQYF
>TRBD2|TRBJ2-1|TRBV6-6|-
TGTGCCAGCAGTTACTCGGGGGTAGCGGGAGGAGATGAGCAGTTCTTC
CASSYSGVAGGDEQFF
>-|TRBJ1-1|TRBV20-1|-
TGCAGTGCCCTGACCGGTAAGAACACTGAAGCTTTCTTT
CSALTGKNTEAFF
>-|TRBJ2-3|TRBV28|-
TGTGCCAGCAGTTTAGGAGGGAACACAGATACGCAGTATTTT
CASSLGGNTDTQYF
>-|TRBJ1-4|TRBV7-2|many
TGTGCCAGCAGCTTGTTCGGAATGGGGGGAGGAGAAGAAAAACTGTTTTTT
CASSLFGMGGGEEKLFF
>-|TRBJ2-7|TRBV7-2|many
TGTGCCAGCAGCTTAGAGGGGCACACCCTGGGCGAGCAGTACTTC
CASSLEGHTLGEQYF
>-|TRBJ1-5|TRBV19|many
TGTGCCAGTAGTATCAGGGAGGGCAATCAGCCCCAGCATTTT
CASSIREGNQPQHF
>-|TRBJ2-5|TRBV6-1|many
TGTGCCAGCAGCTCCCCGGCAGGAGCCTCCCAAGAGACCCAGTACTTC
CASSSPAGASQETQYF
>-|TRBJ1-2|TRBV6-5|many
TGTGCCAGCAGTTACGGGCAGAACTATGGCTACACCTTC
CASSYGQNYGYTF
>-|TRBJ1-2|TRBV6-5|many
TGTGCCAGCAGTTACCTCGGGGCAACGAGTGGCTACACCTTC
CASSYLGATSGYTF
>TRBD1|TRBJ2-2|TRBV27|-
TGTGCCAGCAGTTTAAAAACAGGGGGCACCGGGGAGCTGTTTTTT
CASSLKTGGTGELFF
>-|TRBJ2-5|TRBV20-1|few
TGCAGTGCTAGAGAAACGGGGGCGGGAGAGACCCAGTACTTC
CSARETGAGETQYF
>-|TRBJ2-5|TRBV7-2|-
TGTGCCAGCAGCGGCAGGGGTCCCCAAGAGACCCAGTACTTC
CASSGRGPQETQYF